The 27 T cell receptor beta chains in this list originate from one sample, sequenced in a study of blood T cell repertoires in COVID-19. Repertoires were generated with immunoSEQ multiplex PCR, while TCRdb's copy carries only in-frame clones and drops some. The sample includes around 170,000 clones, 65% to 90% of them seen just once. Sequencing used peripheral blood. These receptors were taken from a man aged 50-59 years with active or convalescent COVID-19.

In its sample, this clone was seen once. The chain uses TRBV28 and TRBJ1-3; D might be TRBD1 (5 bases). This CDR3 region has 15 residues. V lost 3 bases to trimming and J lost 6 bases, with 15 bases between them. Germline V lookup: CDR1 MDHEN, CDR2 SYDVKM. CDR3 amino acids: CASSLVLLGENTIYF. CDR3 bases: TGTGCCAGCAGTTTGGTTTTATTAGGGGAAAACACCATATATTTT. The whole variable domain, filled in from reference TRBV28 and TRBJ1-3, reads DVKVTQSSRYLVKRTGEKVFLECVQDMDHENMFWYRQDPGLGLRLIYFSYDVKMKEKGDIPEGYSVSREKKERFSLILESASTNQTSMYLCASSLVLLGENTIYFGEGSWLTVV.

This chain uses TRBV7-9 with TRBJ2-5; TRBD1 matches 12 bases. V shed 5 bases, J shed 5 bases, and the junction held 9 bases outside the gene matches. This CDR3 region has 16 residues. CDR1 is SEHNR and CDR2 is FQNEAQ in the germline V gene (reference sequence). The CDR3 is CASSPGTGGFSETQYF. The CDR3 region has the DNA TGTGCCAGCAGCCCCGGGACAGGGGGCTTTTCTGAGACCCAGTACTTC. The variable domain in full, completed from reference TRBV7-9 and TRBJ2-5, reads DTGVSQNPRHKITKRGQNVTFRCDPISEHNRLYWYRQTLGQGPEFLTYFQNEAQLEKSRLLSDRFSAERPKGSFSTLEIQRTEQGDSAMYLCASSPGTGGFSETQYFGPGTRLLVL.

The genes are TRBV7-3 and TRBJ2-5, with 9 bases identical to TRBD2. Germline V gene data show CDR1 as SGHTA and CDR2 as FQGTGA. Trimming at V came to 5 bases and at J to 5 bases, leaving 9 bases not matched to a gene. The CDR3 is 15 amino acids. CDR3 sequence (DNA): TGTGCCAGCAGCCTTAGCGGGGGTTCCTGGGAGACCCAGTACTTC. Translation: CASSLSGGSWETQYF. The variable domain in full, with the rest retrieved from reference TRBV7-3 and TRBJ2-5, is GAGVSQTPSNKVTEKGKYVELRCDPISGHTALYWYRQSLGQGPEFLIYFQGTGAADDSGLPNDRFFAVRPEGSVSTLKIQRTERGDSAVYLCASSLSGGSWETQYFGPGTRLLVL.

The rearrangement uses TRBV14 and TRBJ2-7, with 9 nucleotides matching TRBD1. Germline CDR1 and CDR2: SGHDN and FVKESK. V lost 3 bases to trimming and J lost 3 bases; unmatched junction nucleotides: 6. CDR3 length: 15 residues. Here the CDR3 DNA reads TGTGCCAGCAGCCATCGCCGGGACAGGGTCTACGAGCAGTACTTC. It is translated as CASSHRRDRVYEQYF.

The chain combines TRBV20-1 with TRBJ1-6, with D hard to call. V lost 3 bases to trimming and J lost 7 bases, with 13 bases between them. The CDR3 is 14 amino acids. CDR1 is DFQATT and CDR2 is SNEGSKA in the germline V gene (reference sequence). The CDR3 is CSASGGRENSPLHF. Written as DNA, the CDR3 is TGCAGTGCTAGTGGAGGGAGAGAGAATTCACCCCTCCACTTT.

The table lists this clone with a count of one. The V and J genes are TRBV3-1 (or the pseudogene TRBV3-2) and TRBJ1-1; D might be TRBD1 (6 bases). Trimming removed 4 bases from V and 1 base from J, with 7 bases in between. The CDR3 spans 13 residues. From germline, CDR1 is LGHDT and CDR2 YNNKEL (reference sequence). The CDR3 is CASSLTGNTEAFF. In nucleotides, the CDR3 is TGTGCCAGCAGCCTGACAGGGAACACTGAAGCTTTCTTT.

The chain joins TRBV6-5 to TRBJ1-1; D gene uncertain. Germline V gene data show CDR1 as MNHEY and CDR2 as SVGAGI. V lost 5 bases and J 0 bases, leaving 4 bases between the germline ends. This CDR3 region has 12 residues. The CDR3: CASSPMNTEAFF. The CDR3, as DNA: TGTGCCAGCAGTCCCATGAACACTGAAGCTTTCTTT.

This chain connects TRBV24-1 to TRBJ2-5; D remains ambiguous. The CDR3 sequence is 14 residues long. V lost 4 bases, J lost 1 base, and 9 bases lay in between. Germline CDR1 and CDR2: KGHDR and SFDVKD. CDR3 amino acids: CATSDPAVQETQYF. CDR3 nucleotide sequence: TGTGCCACCAGTGACCCCGCAGTCCAAGAGACCCAGTACTTC.

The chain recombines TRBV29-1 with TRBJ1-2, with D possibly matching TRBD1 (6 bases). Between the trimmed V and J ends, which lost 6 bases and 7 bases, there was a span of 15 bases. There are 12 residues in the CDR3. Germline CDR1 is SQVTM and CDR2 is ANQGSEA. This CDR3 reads CSVDGQHGGYTF. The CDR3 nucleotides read TGCAGCGTGGATGGACAGCACGGTGGCTACACCTTC.

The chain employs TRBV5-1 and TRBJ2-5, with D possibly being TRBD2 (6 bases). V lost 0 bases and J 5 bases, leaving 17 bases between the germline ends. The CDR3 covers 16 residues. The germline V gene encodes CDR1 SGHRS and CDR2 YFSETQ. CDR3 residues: CASSLDAGTYSETQYF. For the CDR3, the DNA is TGCGCCAGCAGCTTGGACGCTGGGACTTACTCCGAGACCCAGTACTTC.

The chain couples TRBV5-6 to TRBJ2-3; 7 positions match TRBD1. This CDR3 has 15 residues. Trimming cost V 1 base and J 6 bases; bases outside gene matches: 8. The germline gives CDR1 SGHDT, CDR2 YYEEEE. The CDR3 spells CASSLIQGVRDTQYF. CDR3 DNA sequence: TGTGCCAGCAGCTTGATCCAGGGGGTTCGGGATACGCAGTATTTT.

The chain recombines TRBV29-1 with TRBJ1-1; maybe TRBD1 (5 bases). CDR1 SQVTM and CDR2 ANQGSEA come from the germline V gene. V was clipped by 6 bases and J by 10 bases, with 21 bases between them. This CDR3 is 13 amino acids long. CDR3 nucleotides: TGCAGCGTCCACCCGGGGGTGAAAGGTGGAGCTTTCTTT. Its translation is CSVHPGVKGGAFF.

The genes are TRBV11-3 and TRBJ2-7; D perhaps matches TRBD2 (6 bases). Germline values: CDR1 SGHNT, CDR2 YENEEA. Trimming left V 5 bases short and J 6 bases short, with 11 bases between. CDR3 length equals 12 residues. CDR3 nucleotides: TGTGCCAGCAGCCAGGAGGGGAGCGAGCAGTACTTC. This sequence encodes CASSQEGSEQYF.

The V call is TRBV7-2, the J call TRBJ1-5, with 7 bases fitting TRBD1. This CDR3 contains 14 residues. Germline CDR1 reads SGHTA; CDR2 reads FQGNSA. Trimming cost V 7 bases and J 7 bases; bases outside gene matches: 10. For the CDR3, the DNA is TGTGCCAGCAACCCCGGGACAGATTCCCAGCCCCAGCATTTT. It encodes CASNPGTDSQPQHF.

Written as DNA, the CDR3 is TGTGCCAGCAGTTACGGACAGGCCAGCTACGAGCAGTACTTC. It specifies CASSYGQASYEQYF. This rearrangement joins TRBV6-6 to TRBJ2-7; 7 bases align to TRBD1. The CDR3 runs 14 residues. V dropped 2 bases and J dropped 3; count of bases not matched to a gene: 4. Looked up from germline, CDR1 is MNHNY and CDR2 is SVGAGI (reference sequence).

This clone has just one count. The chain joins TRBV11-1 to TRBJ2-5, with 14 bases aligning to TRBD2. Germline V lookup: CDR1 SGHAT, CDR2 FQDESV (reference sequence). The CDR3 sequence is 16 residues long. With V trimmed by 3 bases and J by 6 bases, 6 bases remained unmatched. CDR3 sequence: CASSLEGLAGAKTQYF. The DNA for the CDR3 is TGTGCCAGCAGCTTGGAGGGACTAGCGGGGGCGAAGACCCAGTACTTC.

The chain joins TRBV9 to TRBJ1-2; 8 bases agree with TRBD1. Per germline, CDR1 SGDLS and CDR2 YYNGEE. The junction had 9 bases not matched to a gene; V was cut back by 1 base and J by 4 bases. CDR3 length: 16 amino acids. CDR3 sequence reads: CASSVMTGDASYGYTF. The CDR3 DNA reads TGTGCCAGCAGCGTAATGACAGGGGACGCGTCCTATGGCTACACCTTC. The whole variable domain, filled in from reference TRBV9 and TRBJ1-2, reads DSGVTQTPKHLITATGQRVTLRCSPRSGDLSVYWYQQSLDQGLQFLIQYYNGEERAKGNILERFSAQQFPDLHSELNLSSLELGDSALYFCASSVMTGDASYGYTFGSGTRLTVV.

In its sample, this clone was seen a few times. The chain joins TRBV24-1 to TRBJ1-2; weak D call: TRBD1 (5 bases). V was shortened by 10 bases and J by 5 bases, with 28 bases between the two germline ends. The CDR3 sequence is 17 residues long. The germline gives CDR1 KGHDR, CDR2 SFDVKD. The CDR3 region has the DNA TGTGCCACACAAAAGAATCCCGGGGGAGACGGACCTTATGGCTACACCTTC. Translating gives CATQKNPGGDGPYGYTF.

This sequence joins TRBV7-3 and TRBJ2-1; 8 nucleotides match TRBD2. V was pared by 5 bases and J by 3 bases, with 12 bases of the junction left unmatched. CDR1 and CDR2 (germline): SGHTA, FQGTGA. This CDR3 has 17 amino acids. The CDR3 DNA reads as TGTGCCAGCAGCCTTGGTAGCGGGACCCTCAGCTACAATGAGCAGTTCTTC. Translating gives CASSLGSGTLSYNEQFF.

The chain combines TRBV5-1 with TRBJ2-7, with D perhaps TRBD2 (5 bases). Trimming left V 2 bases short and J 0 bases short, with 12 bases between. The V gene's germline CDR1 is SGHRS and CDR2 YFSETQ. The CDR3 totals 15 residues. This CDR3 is CASSFEGKGSYEQYF. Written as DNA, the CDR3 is TGCGCCAGCAGCTTTGAGGGAAAAGGCTCCTACGAGCAGTACTTC.

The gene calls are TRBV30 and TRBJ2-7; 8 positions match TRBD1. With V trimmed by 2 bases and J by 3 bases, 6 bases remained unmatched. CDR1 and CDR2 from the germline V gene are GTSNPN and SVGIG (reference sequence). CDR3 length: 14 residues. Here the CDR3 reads CAWSRGQVYYEQYF. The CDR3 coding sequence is TGTGCCTGGAGTAGGGGACAGGTGTACTACGAGCAGTACTTC. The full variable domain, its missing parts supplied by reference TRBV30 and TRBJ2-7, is SQTIHQWPATLVQPVGSPLSLECTVEGTSNPNLYWYRQAAGRGLQLLFYSVGIGQISSEVPQNLSASRPQDRQFILSSKKLLLSDSGFYLCAWSRGQVYYEQYFGPGTRLTVT.

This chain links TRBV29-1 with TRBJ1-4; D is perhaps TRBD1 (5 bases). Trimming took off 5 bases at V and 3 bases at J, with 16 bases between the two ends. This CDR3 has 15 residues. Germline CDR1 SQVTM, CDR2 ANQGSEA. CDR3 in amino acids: CSVQPLGGSNEKLFF. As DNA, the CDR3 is TGCAGCGTTCAACCCCTGGGGGGATCTAATGAAAAACTGTTTTTT.

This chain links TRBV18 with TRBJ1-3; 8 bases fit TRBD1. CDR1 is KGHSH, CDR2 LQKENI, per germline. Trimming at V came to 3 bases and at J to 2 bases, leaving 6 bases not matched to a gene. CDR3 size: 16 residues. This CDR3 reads CASSPQGALTGNTIYF. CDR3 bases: TGTGCCAGCTCACCCCAGGGGGCACTAACTGGAAACACCATATATTTT.

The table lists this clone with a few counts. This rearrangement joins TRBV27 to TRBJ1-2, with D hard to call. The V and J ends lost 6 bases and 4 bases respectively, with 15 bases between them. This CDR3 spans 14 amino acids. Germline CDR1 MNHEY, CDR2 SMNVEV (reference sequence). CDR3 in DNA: TGTGCCAGCAGCTCTTCTCCCTCCGTCTATGGCTACACCTTC. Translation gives CASSSSPSVYGYTF.

The CDR3 DNA follows: TGTGCCAGCAGCTTGTTCGTAGTACAAGAGACCCAGTACTTC. This codes for CASSLFVVQETQYF. V gene TRBV5-5 combines with J gene TRBJ2-5, with unresolved D. The V and J ends lost 1 base and 2 bases respectively, with 9 bases between them. Germline values: CDR1 SGHKS, CDR2 YYEKEE (reference sequence). This CDR3 comprises 14 residues.

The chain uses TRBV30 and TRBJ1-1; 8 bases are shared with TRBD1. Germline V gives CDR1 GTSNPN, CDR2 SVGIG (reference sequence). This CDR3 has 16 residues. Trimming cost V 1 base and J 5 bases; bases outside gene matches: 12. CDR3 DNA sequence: TGTGCCTGGAGTGCGCCGTGGGGCAGGGGGCTTACTGAAGCTTTCTTT. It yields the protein CAWSAPWGRGLTEAFF.

CDR3 residues: CASSFLASEETQYF. The CDR3 nucleotides are TGTGCCAGCAGTTTCTTGGCTAGCGAGGAGACCCAGTACTTC. The chain combines TRBV28 with TRBJ2-5; perhaps TRBD2 as D (6 bases). Trimming left V 3 bases short and J 5 bases short, with 13 bases between. The CDR3 has 14 amino acids. The germline V gene encodes CDR1 MDHEN and CDR2 SYDVKM. Based on the CDR3 plus reference TRBV28 and TRBJ2-5, the full variable domain is DVKVTQSSRYLVKRTGEKVFLECVQDMDHENMFWYRQDPGLGLRLIYFSYDVKMKEKGDIPEGYSVSREKKERFSLILESASTNQTSMYLCASSFLASEETQYFGPGTRLLVL.